The clone carrying this T cell receptor beta chain showed up many times. This sample is drawn from a study of T cells in Graves' hyperthyroidism and ophthalmopathy. CDR1 MDHEN and CDR2 SYDVKM come from the germline V gene. The CDR3 has 16 amino acids. Losses at the gene ends were 6 bases for V and 0 bases for J; bases not matched to a gene: 8. The diagnoses drew upon clinical symptoms, serum thyroxine and TRAb, thyroid ultrasound and orbital computed tomography. Using RNA transcripts as the source, TCR beta CDR3 regions were amplified. In the first-round RT-PCR of the TCR CDR3, the HTBI primer set was used. TCRdb used MiXCR to reprocess the multiplex PCR reads, holding one entry per CDR3 protein. The data hold around 600,000 distinct CDR3 sequences, with 14% observed a single time.

Sequenced sample: blood. V usage is TRBV28 and J usage is TRBJ2-3, with 8 bases lining up with TRBD1. This TCR was recovered from a woman younger than 30 with Graves' ophthalmopathy. CDR3 DNA: TGTGCCAGCAGACTCGACCGGACAGGGAGCACAGATACGCAGTATTTT. Translation gives CASRLDRTGSTDTQYF.